This TCR beta chain was recovered during a study of spatial heterogeneity in lung cancer. Time point meaning: sample taken at primary tumor resection. The study sequenced unsorted whole RNA from tumor, nontumor lung or frozen PBMC. TCR cDNA molecules were tagged individually, and each one carried a unique molecular identifier. TCRdb independently ran MiXCR on the 5' RACE reads; one entry per CDR3 protein. The data contain some 25,000 distinct CDR3 sequences, 7.1% of them singletons. This clonotype is labeled as medium-sized. Its antigen remains unidentified. General study results and limits: Counts of expanded intratumoral alpha and beta TCRs tracked tumor mutation counts.

The CDR3 is 17 residues long. The chain uses TRBV3-2 and TRBJ2-7. TRBV3-2 is a documented pseudogene. The receptor comes from a male donor with early-stage non-small cell lung cancer. The sequences come from lung tumor tissue, collected at surgery. Here the CDR3 DNA reads TGTGCCAGCAGCCTACCCAGCCGTACCGGGACCTACTACGAGCAGTACTTC. Its protein is CASSLPSRTGTYYEQYF.